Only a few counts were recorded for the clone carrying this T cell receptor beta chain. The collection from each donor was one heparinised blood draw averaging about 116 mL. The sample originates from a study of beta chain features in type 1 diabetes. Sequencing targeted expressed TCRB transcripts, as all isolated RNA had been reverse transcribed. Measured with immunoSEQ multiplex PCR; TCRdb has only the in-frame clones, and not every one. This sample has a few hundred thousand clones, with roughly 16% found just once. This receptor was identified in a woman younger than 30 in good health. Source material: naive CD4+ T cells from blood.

The CDR3 loop is CAWRMFRTGVTGELFF. The CDR3 DNA sequence: TGTGCCTGGAGAATGTTTAGGACAGGGGTCACCGGGGAGCTGTTTTTT. The rearrangement links TRBV30 to TRBJ2-2, with 9 nucleotides matching TRBD1. The CDR3 spans 16 residues. Trimming cost V 3 bases and J 4 bases; bases outside gene matches: 9. Germline V gene data show CDR1 as GTSNPN and CDR2 as SVGIG (reference sequence).